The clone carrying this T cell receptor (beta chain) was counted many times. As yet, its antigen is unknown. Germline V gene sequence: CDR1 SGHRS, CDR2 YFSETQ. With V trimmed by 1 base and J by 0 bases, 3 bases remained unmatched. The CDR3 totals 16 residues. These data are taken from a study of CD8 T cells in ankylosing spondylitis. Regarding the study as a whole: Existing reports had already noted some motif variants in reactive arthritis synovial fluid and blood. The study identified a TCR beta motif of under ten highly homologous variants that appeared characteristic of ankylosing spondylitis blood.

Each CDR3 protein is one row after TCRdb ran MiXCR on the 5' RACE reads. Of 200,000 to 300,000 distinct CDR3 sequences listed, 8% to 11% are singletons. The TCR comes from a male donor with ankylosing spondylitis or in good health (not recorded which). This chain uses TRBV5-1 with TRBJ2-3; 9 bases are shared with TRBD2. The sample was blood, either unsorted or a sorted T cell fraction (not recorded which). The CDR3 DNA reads TGCGCCAGCAGCTTGCGACTAGCGGCTAGCACAGATACGCAGTATTTT. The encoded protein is CASSLRLAASTDTQYF.